The sequence of this TCR beta chain was determined in a study of cytomegalovirus exposure and HLA in healthy donors. Trimming took 4 bases from V and 6 from J, leaving 10 bases between them. This CDR3 spans 12 amino acids. CDR1 and CDR2 from the germline V gene are GTSNPN and SVGIG (reference sequence). TCRdb keeps only in-frame clones here, not all; method: immunoSEQ multiplex PCR. The top ten hold 7% to 9% of the sample, which has fewer than 150,000 clones, around nine tenths seen once. Sample: PBMCs. The receptor comes from a woman between 18 and 29 years old in good health and CMV-seropositive. The V call is TRBV30, the J call TRBJ1-5; weak D call: TRBD1 (5 bases). The CDR3 coding sequence is TGTGCCTGGAACACGGGGGGTCAGCCCCAGCATTTT. Amino acid sequence: CAWNTGGQPQHF.